The present T cell receptor (beta chain) was sequenced within a study of cytotoxic CD8 clonotypes in ibrutinib-treated CLL (dated by TCRdb to the early 2020s). Looking at the study overall: The cohort included some 14 treatment-naive and ten to twelve relapsed/refractory patients; 17 were IGHV unmutated. Responses were partial in 24 patients and complete in 2; after median around 66 months follow-up, about 14 stayed in remission and approximately twelve progressed. Samples at response were collected after a median of approximately twelve months of treatment, with a range of 6 to 36 months. On average, each sample had approximately 260,000 productive templates and more than 85,000 productive rearrangements. Longitudinal samples were available for 26 of the 86 trial participants. Cryopreserved peripheral blood mononuclear cells were collected at three points: before therapy, at response, and at either sustained remission or disease progression. All remission and progressive disease samples were collected while patients were still receiving ibrutinib. General findings and caveats noted by the study authors: Public clonotypes were rare and either shrank or stayed stable during treatment, and the rise in clonality at ibrutinib response reflected expansion of private clonotypes. Baseline clonality exceeded that of age-matched healthy donors and correlated strongly with circulating CD8+ T-cell counts. Clonality rose at ibrutinib response, remained stable during sustained remission, and dropped back toward baseline at progression. Sampling times were not matched between sustained-remission and progressing patients, and lymph node repertoires were not studied.

The CDR3 holds 18 amino acids from the cysteine to the phenylalanine. The retained sequence is limited to the CDR3, 54 bases, with the frame set at the first base. Sequences SGDLS (CDR1) and YYNGEE (CDR2) are obtained from the germline V gene. V loses 4 bases, J loses 1 base, and the germline ends lie 20 bases apart. Each clonotype received, on average, 10x coverage in deep resolution sequencing performed on a MiSeq, where the target depth lay between 1 in 1 million and 1 in 200,000 T cells. The immunoSEQ hsTCRB Kit was used to generate TCR beta libraries. In the authors' own workflow: Data were analyzed with ImmunoSEQ Data Assistant and ImmunoSEQ Analyzer, with V, D and J genes assigned per IMGT definitions. Clonality, which ranges from 0 to 1, was calculated by subtracting the normalized Shannon entropy of productive rearrangement frequencies from one. Public clonotype analysis was restricted to overrepresented clonotypes comprising at least 0.05% of each patient's repertoire. Around 14 repertoires from age-matched healthy donors, obtained from immuneACCESS, served as clonality controls. TCRdb took this table from immuneACCESS and kept in-frame rearrangements with V and J called. Such tables lack part of the clones; where checked against another copy, unresolved V genes explain under half of the gap, and the rest is unexplained. V and J calls and clone size are those listed in that table; D and trimming were worked out from the DNA. The sample table shows roughly 40,000 clones, and approximately 67% are seen once. About 7% of the sample goes to the ten largest clones.

The time point tag for this specimen amounts to: progressive disease on ibrutinib. For TCR beta library preparation, 1.5 to 2 micrograms of genomic DNA were extracted from the cryopreserved PBMCs. High-throughput TCR beta sequencing was performed on longitudinal blood samples from CLL patients receiving ibrutinib monotherapy. The patients were enrolled in a single-center, open-label phase 2 trial of ibrutinib monotherapy. Details on this clone: Its antigen remains undetermined. Base qualities were left out, and no much larger clone turns up one base away.

Source: PBMCs, taken at disease progression, from a patient treated with ibrutinib. This sequence originates from a human donor with chronic lymphocytic leukemia. The chain uses TRBV9 and TRBJ1-4; the D gene is perhaps TRBD1, on 6 matching bases. CDR3 protein: CASSPSNRVALTNEKLFF. The DNA reads TGTGCCAGCAGCCCCTCGAACAGGGTCGCTTTAACTAATGAAAAACTGTTTTTT.